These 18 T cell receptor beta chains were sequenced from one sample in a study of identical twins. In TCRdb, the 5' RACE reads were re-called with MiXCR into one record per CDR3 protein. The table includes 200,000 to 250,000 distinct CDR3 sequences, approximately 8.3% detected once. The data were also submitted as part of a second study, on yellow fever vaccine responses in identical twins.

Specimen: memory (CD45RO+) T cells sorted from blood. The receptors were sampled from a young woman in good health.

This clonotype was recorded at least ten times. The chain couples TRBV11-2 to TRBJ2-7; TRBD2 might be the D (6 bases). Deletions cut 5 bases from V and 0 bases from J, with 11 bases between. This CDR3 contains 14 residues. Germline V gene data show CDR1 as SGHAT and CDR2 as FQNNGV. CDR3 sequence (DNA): TGTGCCAGCAGCCTTAGCGGTAGCTCCTACGAGCAGTACTTC. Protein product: CASSLSGSSYEQYF. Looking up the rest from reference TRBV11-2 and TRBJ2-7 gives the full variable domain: EAGVAQSPRYKIIEKRQSVAFWCNPISGHATLYWYQQILGQGPKLLIQFQNNGVVDDSQLPKDRFSAERLKGVDSTLKIQPAKLEDSAVYLCASSLSGSSYEQYFGPGTRLTVT.

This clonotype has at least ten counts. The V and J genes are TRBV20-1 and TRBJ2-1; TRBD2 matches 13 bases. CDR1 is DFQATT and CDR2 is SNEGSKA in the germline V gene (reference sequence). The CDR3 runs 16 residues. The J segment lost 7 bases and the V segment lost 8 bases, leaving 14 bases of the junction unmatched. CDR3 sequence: CSLPDTGLAGANEQFF. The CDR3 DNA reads TGCAGTCTTCCCGATACAGGACTAGCGGGAGCGAATGAGCAGTTCTTC.

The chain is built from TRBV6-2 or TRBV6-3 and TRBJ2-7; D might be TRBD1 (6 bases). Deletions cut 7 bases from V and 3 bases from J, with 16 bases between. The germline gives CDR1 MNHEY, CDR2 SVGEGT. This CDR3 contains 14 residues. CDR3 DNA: TGTGCCAGCAACCCGTCGACAGGAGACTACGAGCAGTACTTC. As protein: CASNPSTGDYEQYF.

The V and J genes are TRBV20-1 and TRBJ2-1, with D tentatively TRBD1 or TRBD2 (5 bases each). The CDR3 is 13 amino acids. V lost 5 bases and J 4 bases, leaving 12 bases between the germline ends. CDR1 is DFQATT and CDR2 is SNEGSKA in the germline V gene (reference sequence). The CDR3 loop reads CSAGGPGYNEQFF. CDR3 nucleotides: TGCAGTGCTGGCGGGCCAGGGTACAATGAGCAGTTCTTC.

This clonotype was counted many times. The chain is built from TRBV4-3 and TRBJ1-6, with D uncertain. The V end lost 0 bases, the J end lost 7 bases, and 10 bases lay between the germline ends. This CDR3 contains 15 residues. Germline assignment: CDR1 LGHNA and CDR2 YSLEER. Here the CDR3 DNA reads TGCGCCAGCAGCCAAGAATTAACAGTGAATTCACCCCTCCACTTT. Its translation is CASSQELTVNSPLHF.

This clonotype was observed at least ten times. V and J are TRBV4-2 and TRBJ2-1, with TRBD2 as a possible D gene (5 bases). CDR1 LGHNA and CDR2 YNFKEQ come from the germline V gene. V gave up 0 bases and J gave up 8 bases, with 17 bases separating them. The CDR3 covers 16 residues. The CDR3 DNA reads TGTGCCAGCAGCCAAGATTGGGAAGGAGGTTCGTATGAGCAGTTCTTC. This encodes CASSQDWEGGSYEQFF.

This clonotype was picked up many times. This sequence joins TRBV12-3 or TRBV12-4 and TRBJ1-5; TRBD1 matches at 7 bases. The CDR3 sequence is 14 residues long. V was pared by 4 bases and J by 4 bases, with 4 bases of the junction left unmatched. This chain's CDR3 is CASSSGQSNQPQHF. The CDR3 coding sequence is TGTGCCAGCAGTTCGGGACAGTCTAATCAGCCCCAGCATTTT.

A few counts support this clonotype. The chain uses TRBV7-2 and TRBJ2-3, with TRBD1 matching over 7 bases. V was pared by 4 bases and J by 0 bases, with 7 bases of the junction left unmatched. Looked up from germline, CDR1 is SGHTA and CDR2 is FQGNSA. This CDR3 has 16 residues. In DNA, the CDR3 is TGTGCCAGCAGCTCCGAGACAGGGAGAAGCACAGATACGCAGTATTTT. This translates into CASSSETGRSTDTQYF.

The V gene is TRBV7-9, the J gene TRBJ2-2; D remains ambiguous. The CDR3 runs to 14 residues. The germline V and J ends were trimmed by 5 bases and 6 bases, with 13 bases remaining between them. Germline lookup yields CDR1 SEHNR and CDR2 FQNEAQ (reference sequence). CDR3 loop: CASSLQPLSGELFF. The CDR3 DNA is TGTGCCAGCAGCCTCCAGCCGCTCTCCGGGGAGCTGTTTTTT.

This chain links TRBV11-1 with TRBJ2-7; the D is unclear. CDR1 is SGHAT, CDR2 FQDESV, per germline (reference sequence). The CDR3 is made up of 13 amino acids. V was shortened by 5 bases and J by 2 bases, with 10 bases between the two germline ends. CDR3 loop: CASSVYGTYEQYF. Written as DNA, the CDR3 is TGTGCCAGCAGCGTATATGGGACCTACGAGCAGTACTTC.

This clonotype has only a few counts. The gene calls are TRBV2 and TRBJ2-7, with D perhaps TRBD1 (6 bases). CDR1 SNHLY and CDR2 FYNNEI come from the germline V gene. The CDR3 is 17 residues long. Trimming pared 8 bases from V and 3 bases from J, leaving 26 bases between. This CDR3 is CASGRRTVWSSNYEQYF. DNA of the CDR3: TGTGCCAGCGGACGGAGGACAGTTTGGTCCTCCAACTACGAGCAGTACTTC.

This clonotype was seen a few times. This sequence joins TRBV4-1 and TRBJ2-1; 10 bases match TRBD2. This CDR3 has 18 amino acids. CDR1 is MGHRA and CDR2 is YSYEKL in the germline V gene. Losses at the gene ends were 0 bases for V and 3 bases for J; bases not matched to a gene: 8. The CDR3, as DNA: TGCGCCAGCAGCCAAGATAACCCTAGCGGGGGTGTCTACAATGAGCAGTTCTTC. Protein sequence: CASSQDNPSGGVYNEQFF.

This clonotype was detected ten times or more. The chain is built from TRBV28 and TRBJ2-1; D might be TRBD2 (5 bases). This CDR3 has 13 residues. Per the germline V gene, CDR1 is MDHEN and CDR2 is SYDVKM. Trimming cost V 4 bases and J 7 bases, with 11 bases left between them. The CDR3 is CASSSTTSNEQFF. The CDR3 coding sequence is TGTGCCAGCAGTTCGACAACTAGTAATGAGCAGTTCTTC.

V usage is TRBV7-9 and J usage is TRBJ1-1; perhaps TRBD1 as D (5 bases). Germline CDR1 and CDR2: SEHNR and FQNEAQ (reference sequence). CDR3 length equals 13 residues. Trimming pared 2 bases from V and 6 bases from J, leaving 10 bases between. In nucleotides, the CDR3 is TGTGCCAGCAGCTTACAGGGATTTCCTGAAGCTTTCTTT. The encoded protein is CASSLQGFPEAFF.

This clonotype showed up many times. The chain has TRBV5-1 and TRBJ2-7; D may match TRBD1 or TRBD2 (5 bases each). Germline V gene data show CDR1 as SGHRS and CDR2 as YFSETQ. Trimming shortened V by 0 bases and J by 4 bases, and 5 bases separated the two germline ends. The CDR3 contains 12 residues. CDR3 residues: CASSLGGYEQYF. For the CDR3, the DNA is TGCGCCAGCAGCTTGGGGGGGTACGAGCAGTACTTC.

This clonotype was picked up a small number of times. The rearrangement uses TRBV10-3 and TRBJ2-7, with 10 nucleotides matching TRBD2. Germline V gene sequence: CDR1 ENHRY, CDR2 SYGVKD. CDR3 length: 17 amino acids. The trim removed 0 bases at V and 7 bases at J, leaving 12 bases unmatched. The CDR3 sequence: CAISESYSGGFSGEQYF. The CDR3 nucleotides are TGTGCCATCAGTGAGTCGTATAGCGGGGGGTTCTCGGGAGAGCAGTACTTC.

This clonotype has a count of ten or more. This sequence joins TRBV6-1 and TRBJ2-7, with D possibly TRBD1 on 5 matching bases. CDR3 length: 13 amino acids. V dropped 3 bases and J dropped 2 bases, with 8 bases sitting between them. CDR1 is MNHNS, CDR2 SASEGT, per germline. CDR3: CASSDLQAYEQYF. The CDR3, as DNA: TGTGCCAGCAGTGATTTACAGGCCTACGAGCAGTACTTC.

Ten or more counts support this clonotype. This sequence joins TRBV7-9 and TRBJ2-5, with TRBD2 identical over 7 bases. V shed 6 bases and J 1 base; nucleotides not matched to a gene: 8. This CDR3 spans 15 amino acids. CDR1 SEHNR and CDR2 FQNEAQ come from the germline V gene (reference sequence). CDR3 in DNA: TGTGCCAGCAGGAAAGACGGGGGGAGCCAAGAGACCCAGTACTTC. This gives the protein CASRKDGGSQETQYF.